This TCR beta chain was identified during a study of T cell clonality in common variable immunodeficiency. Study-level results: In common variable immunodeficiency, TCR beta chains reportedly carried fewer deletions and N-nucleotide insertions.

CDR1 and CDR2 from the germline V gene are GTSNPN and SVGIG (reference sequence). The length of the CDR3 is 20 residues. The assay was immunoSEQ multiplex PCR, and TCRdb's table has in-frame clones only and misses some. The sample shows about 52,000 clones, no singletons; the ten largest hold roughly 1.8%. This clone came up many times. Its antigen is still unknown. Sequencing ends 3 residues short of the CDR3 end; the germline J gene provides the rest. The chain recombines TRBV30 with TRBJ2-2; D possibly corresponds to TRBD1 (6 bases). This clonotype originated in a person aged 18 to 69 in good health. The sample comprised peripheral blood mononuclear cells. The CDR3 here is CAWSATRGTGPLRVSIKLFF. The covered CDR3 bases are TGTGCCTGGAGTGCCACAAGGGGGACCGGCCCATTGCGGGTGAGTATTAAG.